Each of the 7 T cell receptor beta chains below was sequenced from the same sample in a study of T cells after yellow fever vaccination. Via MiXCR, TCRdb re-called the 5' RACE reads, giving one row per CDR3 protein. The sample includes 620,000 or so distinct CDR3 sequences, about 12% of them seen just once. The sample here was PBMCs, taken on the day of the yellow fever booster vaccination. The receptors come from a man in his thirties or forties who received the YFV17D yellow fever vaccine.

This clonotype was observed a few times. The gene calls are TRBV5-1 and TRBJ2-2; D uncertain. The CDR3 contains 15 residues. Germline CDR1 reads SGHRS; CDR2 reads YFSETQ. V was trimmed by 1 base and J by 0 bases, leaving 7 bases between them. CDR3 amino acids: CASSLSAANTGELFF. Written as DNA, the CDR3 is TGCGCCAGCAGCTTGTCTGCGGCGAACACCGGGGAGCTGTTTTTT.

This clonotype was detected only a few times. The genes are TRBV7-9 and TRBJ2-3, with a possible D match to TRBD2 (5 bases). CDR3 length: 12 amino acids. V lost 7 bases to trimming and J lost 4 bases, with 9 bases between them. CDR1 is SEHNR, CDR2 FQNEAQ, per germline (reference sequence). The CDR3 here is CASNPEADTQYF. Written as DNA, the CDR3 is TGTGCCAGCAATCCGGAGGCAGATACGCAGTATTTT.

In its sample, this clonotype was seen a few times. The J gene is TRBJ2-1, the V gene TRBV13; TRBD2 might be the D (5 bases). V was cut by 0 bases and J by 0 bases, with 12 bases left in between. This CDR3 comprises 17 residues. Germline V gives CDR1 PRHDT, CDR2 FYEKMQ (reference sequence). CDR3: CASSLGLSGVSYNEQFF. As DNA, the CDR3 is TGTGCCAGCAGCTTAGGCCTGAGCGGCGTCTCCTACAATGAGCAGTTCTTC. The variable domain in full, with the rest retrieved from reference TRBV13 and TRBJ2-1, is AAGVIQSPRHLIKEKRETATLKCYPIPRHDTVYWYQQGPGQDPQFLISFYEKMQSDKGSIPDRFSAQQFSDYHSELNMSSLELGDSALYFCASSLGLSGVSYNEQFFGPGTRLTVL.

This rearrangement joins TRBV3-1 to TRBJ2-7; D is possibly TRBD1 (6 bases). Germline CDR1 and CDR2: LGHDT and YNNKEL (reference sequence). The CDR3 consists of 15 residues. V lost 3 bases to trimming and J lost 4 bases, with 16 bases between them. The CDR3 loop is CASSHDRGGEYEQYF. DNA of the CDR3: TGTGCCAGCAGCCACGACAGAGGGGGAGAATACGAGCAGTACTTC.

The chain carries TRBV5-1 and TRBJ2-3, with D possibly matching TRBD1 (6 bases). V lost 0 bases to trimming and J lost 1 base, with 9 bases between them. The CDR3 runs 15 residues. Germline values: CDR1 SGHRS, CDR2 YFSETQ. The CDR3: CASSLGRGRTDTQYF. For the CDR3, the DNA is TGCGCCAGCAGCTTGGGCAGGGGCCGCACAGATACGCAGTATTTT.

This chain links TRBV21-1 with TRBJ2-1; TRBD1 is the table's D call, not checked against the DNA. TRBV21-1 is a pseudogene locus. The CDR3 runs 12 residues. CDR3 amino acids: CASATGSNEQFF. In nucleotides, the CDR3 is TGTGCCAGCGCGACAGGGTCTAATGAGCAGTTCTTC.

This clonotype has a count of ten or more. The rearrangement uses TRBV7-6 and TRBJ2-6; D gene unclear. This CDR3 spans 15 amino acids. Germline values: CDR1 SGHVS, CDR2 FNYEAQ. The germline V and J ends were trimmed by 1 base and 5 bases, with 9 bases remaining between them. CDR3 amino acids: CASSLELGRANVLTF. CDR3 DNA: TGTGCCAGCAGCTTAGAATTGGGTCGGGCCAACGTCCTGACTTTC.